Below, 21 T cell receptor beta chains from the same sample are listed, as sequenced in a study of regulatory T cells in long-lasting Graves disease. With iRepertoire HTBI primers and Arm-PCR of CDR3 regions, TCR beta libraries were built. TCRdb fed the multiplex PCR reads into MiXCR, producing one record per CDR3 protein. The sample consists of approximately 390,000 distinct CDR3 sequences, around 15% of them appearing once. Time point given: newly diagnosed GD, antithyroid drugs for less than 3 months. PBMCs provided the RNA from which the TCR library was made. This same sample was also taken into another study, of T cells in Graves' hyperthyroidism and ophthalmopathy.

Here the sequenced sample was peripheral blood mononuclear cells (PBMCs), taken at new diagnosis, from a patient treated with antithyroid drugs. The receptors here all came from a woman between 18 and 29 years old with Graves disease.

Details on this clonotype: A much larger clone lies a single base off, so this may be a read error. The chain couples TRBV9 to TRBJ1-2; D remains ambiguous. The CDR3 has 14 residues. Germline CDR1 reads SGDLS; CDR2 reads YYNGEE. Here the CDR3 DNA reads TGTGCCAGCAGAGTAGATCAAATGGGGAACGGCTACACCTTC. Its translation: CASRVDQMGNGYTF.

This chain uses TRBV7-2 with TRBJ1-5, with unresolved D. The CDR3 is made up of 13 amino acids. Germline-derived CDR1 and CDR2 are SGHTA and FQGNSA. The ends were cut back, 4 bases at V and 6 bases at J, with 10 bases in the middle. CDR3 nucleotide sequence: TGTGCCAGCAGCTCAATCCGGGCTCAGCCCCAGCATTTT. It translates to CASSSIRAQPQHF.

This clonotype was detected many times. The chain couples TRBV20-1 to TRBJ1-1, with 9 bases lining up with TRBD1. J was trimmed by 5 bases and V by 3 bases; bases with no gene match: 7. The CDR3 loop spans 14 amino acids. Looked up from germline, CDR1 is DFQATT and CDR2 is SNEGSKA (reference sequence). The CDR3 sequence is CSARNTGGWTEAFF. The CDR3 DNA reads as TGCAGTGCTAGGAATACAGGGGGCTGGACTGAAGCTTTCTTT.

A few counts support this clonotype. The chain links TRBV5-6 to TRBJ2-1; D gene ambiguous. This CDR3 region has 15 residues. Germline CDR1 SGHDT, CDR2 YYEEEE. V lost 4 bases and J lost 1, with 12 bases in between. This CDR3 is CASSPYERSYNEQFF. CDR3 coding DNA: TGTGCCAGCAGCCCATACGAGAGGTCCTACAATGAGCAGTTCTTC.

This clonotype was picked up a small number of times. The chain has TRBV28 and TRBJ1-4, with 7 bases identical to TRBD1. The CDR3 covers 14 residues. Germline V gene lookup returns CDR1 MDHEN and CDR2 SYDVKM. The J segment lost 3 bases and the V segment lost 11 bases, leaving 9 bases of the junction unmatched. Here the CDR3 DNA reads TGTGCCGTCAAATCCGGGACAGCTAATGAAAAACTGTTTTTT. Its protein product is CAVKSGTANEKLFF.

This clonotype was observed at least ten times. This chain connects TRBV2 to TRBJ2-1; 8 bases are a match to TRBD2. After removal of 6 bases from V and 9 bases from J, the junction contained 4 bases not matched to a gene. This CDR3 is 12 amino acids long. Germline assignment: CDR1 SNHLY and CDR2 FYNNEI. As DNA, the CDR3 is TGTGCCAGCAGGGGGACTAGTACTGAGCAGTTCTTC. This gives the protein CASRGTSTEQFF.

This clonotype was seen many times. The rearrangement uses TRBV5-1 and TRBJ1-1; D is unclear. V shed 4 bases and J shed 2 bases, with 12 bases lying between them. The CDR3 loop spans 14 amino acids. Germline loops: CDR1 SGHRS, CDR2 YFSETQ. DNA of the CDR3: TGCGCCAGCAGCCGGGTCGGAGCAAACACTGAAGCTTTCTTT. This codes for CASSRVGANTEAFF.

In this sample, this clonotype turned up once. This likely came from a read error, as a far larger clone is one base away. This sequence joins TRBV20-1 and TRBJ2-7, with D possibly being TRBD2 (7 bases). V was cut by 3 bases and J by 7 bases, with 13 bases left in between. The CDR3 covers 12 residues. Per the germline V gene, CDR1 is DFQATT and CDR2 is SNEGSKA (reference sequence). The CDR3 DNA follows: TGCAGTGCTAGGAGGCGGGGGCGGGAGCAGTACTTC. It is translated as CSARRRGREQYF.

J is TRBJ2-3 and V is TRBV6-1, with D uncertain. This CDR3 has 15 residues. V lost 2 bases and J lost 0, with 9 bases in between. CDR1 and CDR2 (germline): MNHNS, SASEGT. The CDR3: CASSEQSTSTDTQYF. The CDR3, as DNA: TGTGCCAGCAGTGAACAGAGCACTAGCACAGATACGCAGTATTTT.

The CDR3 DNA reads as TGCGCCAGCAGCACGGGTGAGGGGACGGCTTTCTTT. This sequence encodes CASSTGEGTAFF. This chain connects TRBV5-1 to TRBJ1-1; maybe TRBD1 (5 bases). Trimming stripped 4 bases from V and 11 bases from J, with 15 bases between. The CDR3 is made up of 12 amino acids. Germline CDR1 SGHRS, CDR2 YFSETQ.

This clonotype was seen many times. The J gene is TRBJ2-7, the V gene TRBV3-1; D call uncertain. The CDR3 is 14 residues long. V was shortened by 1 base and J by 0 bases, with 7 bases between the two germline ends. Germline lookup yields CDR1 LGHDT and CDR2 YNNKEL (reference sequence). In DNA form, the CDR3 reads TGTGCCAGCAGCCAAGGGGCAGGCTCCTACGAGCAGTACTTC. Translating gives CASSQGAGSYEQYF.

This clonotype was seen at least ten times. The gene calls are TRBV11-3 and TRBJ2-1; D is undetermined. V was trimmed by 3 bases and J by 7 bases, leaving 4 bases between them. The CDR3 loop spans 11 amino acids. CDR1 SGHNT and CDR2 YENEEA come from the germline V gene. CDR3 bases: TGTGCCAGCAGCTTCGGGAATGAGCAGTTCTTC. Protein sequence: CASSFGNEQFF. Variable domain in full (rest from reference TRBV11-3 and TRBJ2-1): EAGVVQSPRYKIIEKKQPVAFWCNPISGHNTLYWYLQNLGQGPELLIRYENEEAVDDSQLPKDRFSAERLKGVDSTLKIQPAELGDSAVYLCASSFGNEQFFGPGTRLTVL.

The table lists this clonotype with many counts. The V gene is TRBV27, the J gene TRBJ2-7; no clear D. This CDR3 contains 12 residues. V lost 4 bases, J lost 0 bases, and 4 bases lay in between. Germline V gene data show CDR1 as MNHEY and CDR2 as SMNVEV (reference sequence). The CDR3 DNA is TGTGCCAGCAGTTCCTCCTCCTACGAGCAGTACTTC. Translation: CASSSSSYEQYF.

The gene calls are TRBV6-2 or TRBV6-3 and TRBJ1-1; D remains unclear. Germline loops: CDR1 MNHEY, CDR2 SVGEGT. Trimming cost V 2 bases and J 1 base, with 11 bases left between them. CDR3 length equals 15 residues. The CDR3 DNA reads TGTGCCAGCAGTTACCTGGGCAAGCAGAACACTGAAGCTTTCTTT. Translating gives CASSYLGKQNTEAFF.

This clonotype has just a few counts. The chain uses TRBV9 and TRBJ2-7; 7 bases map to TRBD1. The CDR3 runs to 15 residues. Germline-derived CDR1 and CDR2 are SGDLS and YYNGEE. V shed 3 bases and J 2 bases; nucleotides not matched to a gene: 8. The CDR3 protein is CASSARQGWAYEQYF. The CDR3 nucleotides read TGTGCCAGCAGCGCCCGACAGGGTTGGGCCTACGAGCAGTACTTC.

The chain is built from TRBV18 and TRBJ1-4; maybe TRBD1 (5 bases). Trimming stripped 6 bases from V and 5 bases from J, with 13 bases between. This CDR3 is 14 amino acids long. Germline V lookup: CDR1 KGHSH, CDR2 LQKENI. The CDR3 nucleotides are TGTGCCAGCTCGCAGACAGACCCAAATGAAAAACTGTTTTTT. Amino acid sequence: CASSQTDPNEKLFF.

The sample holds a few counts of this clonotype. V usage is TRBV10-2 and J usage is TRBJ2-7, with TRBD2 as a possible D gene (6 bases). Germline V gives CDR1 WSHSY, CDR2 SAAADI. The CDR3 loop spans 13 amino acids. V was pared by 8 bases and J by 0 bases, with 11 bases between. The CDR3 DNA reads TGCGCCAGCCACGGGGGTCCCTCCTACGAGCAGTACTTC. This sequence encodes CASHGGPSYEQYF.

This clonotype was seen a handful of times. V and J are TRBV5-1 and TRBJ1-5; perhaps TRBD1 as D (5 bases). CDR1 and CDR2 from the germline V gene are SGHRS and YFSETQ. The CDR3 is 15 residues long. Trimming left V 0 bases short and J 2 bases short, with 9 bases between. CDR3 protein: CASSLGGEGNQPQHF. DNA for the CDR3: TGCGCCAGCAGCTTGGGGGGGGAAGGCAATCAGCCCCAGCATTTT.

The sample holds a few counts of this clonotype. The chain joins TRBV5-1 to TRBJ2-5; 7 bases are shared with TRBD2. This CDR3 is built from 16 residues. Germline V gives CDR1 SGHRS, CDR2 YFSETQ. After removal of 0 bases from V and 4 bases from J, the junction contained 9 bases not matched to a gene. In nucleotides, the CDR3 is TGCGCCAGCAGCTTGGCCGGGGGGAGCTGGGGAGAGACCCAGTACTTC. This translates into CASSLAGGSWGETQYF.

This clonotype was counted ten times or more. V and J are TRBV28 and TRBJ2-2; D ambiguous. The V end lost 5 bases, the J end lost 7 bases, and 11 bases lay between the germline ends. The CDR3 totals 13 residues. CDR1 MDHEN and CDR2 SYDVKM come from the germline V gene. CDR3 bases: TGTGCCAGCAGTCCGCGGTCAGGCGGGGAGCTGTTTTTT. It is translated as CASSPRSGGELFF. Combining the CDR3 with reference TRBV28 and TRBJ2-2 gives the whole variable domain DVKVTQSSRYLVKRTGEKVFLECVQDMDHENMFWYRQDPGLGLRLIYFSYDVKMKEKGDIPEGYSVSREKKERFSLILESASTNQTSMYLCASSPRSGGELFFGEGSRLTVL.

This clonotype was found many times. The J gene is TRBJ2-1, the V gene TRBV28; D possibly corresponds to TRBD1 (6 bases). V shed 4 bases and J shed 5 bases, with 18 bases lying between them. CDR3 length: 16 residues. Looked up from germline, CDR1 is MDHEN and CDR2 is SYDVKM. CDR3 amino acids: CASSSLFRDTDNEQFF. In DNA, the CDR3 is TGTGCCAGCAGTTCACTCTTCCGGGACACAGACAATGAGCAGTTCTTC.